These T cell receptor beta chains were read from a single sample in a study of shared clonotypes between healthy human individuals. Clones were read by immunoSEQ multiplex PCR, and TCRdb kept only the in-frame ones, dropping some. Of millions of clones listed, 85% to 95% are singletons. Input material: naive CD8+ T cells sorted from blood. The receptors were sampled from a man in his late teens or twenties in good health. Each CDR3 is given with its conserved first and last residue. The D gene is left open where the match is weak. Expanded clones get a size class; other rows say once, few or many, or leave the size out.

J: TRBJ2-7; D: -; size: -; V: TRBV11-2; CDR3: CASSLDRGNYEQYF; DNA: TGTGCCAGCAGCTTAGATCGGGGGAACTACGAGCAGTACTTC
J: TRBJ2-7; D: -; size: -; V: TRBV7-6; CDR3: CASSLEIQGYEQYF; DNA: TGTGCCAGCAGCTTAGAGATACAGGGCTACGAGCAGTACTTC
J: TRBJ2-4; D: TRBD1; size: -; V: TRBV7-9; CDR3: CASSSPEGAANIQYF; DNA: TGTGCCAGCAGCTCCCCCGAGGGGGCAGCAAACATTCAGTACTTC
J: TRBJ2-1; D: -; size: -; V: TRBV6-5; CDR3: CASSPEVPYQFF; DNA: TGTGCCAGCAGCCCCGAAGTCCCTTACCAGTTCTTC
J: TRBJ2-3; D: -; size: -; V: TRBV15; CDR3: CATEGAGSTDTQYF; DNA: TGTGCCACCGAAGGGGCTGGGAGCACAGATACGCAGTATTTT
J: TRBJ2-2; D: -; size: -; V: TRBV7-2; CDR3: CASSSVYDSAGELFF; DNA: TGTGCCAGCAGCTCCGTCTATGATAGCGCAGGGGAGCTGTTTTTT
J: TRBJ1-3; D: -; size: -; V: TRBV6-7; CDR3: CASSYSRAEHSGNTIYF; DNA: TGTGCCAGCAGTTACTCGAGGGCAGAACACTCTGGAAACACCATATATTTT
J: TRBJ2-7; D: TRBD2; size: once; V: TRBV4-3; CDR3: CASSQEWGPAGVYEQYF; DNA: TGCGCCAGCAGCCAAGAGTGGGGCCCCGCGGGAGTTTACGAGCAGTACTTC
J: TRBJ2-3; D: TRBD2; size: -; V: TRBV10-3; CDR3: CAISEGLADTDTQYF; DNA: TGTGCCATCAGTGAGGGACTAGCGGATACAGATACGCAGTATTTT
J: TRBJ2-2; D: TRBD2; size: -; V: TRBV28; CDR3: CASRLAQSGRARGELFF; DNA: TGTGCCAGCAGGCTGGCCCAAAGCGGGAGGGCCAGGGGGGAGCTGTTTTTT
J: TRBJ2-3; D: TRBD1; size: -; V: TRBV2; CDR3: CASRGTGWSTDTQYF; DNA: TGTGCCAGCAGGGGGACAGGTTGGAGCACAGATACGCAGTATTTT
J: TRBJ2-3; D: -; size: -; V: TRBV9; CDR3: CASRSGDTQYF; DNA: TGTGCCAGCAGATCGGGGGATACGCAGTATTTT
J: TRBJ2-7; D: -; size: -; V: TRBV9; CDR3: CASSEGSRGYEQYF; DNA: TGTGCCAGCAGCGAGGGATCAAGAGGCTACGAGCAGTACTTC
J: TRBJ2-2; D: TRBD2; size: -; V: TRBV6-5; CDR3: CASSSGLAGPTGELFF; DNA: TGTGCCAGCAGTTCGGGACTAGCGGGCCCCACCGGGGAGCTGTTTTTT
J: TRBJ2-1; D: -; size: once; V: TRBV6-5; CDR3: CASGHNEQFF; DNA: TGTGCCAGCGGCCACAATGAGCAGTTCTTC
J: TRBJ2-7; D: -; size: once; V: TRBV4-1; CDR3: CASSQVPLQIQAAYEQYF; DNA: TGCGCCAGCAGCCAAGTCCCTCTCCAAATCCAAGCCGCCTACGAGCAGTACTTC
J: TRBJ2-7; D: -; size: -; V: TRBV7-8; CDR3: CASSLVSGFSYEQYF; DNA: TGTGCCAGCAGCTTAGTTAGCGGATTTTCCTACGAGCAGTACTTC
J: TRBJ2-7; D: TRBD1; size: -; V: TRBV5-4; CDR3: CASSLGTGEQYF; DNA: TGTGCCAGCAGCTTGGGGACAGGCGAGCAGTACTTC
J: TRBJ2-1; D: -; size: -; V: TRBV6-1; CDR3: CASTVRVGNEQFF; DNA: TGTGCCAGCACTGTACGAGTAGGCAATGAGCAGTTCTTC
J: TRBJ2-1; D: TRBD2; size: -; V: TRBV5-1; CDR3: CASSLLAGGEFWPNEQFF; DNA: TGCGCCAGCAGCTTACTAGCGGGGGGAGAATTTTGGCCCAATGAGCAGTTCTTC
J: TRBJ2-2; D: TRBD2; size: -; V: TRBV4-2; CDR3: CASSQELAGDLGGGGELFF; DNA: TGTGCCAGCAGCCAAGAACTAGCGGGAGATTTAGGAGGTGGCGGGGAGCTGTTTTTT
J: TRBJ1-5; D: -; size: -; V: TRBV25-1; CDR3: CASSDPGSNQPQHF; DNA: TGTGCCAGCAGTGACCCGGGAAGCAATCAGCCCCAGCATTTT
J: TRBJ2-5; D: -; size: -; V: TRBV5-4; CDR3: CASSSPAGETQYF; DNA: TGTGCCAGCAGCTCCCCGGCCGGAGAGACCCAGTACTTC
J: TRBJ2-7; D: TRBD2; size: -; V: TRBV30; CDR3: CAWSPGLGNEQYF; DNA: TGTGCCTGGTCGCCGGGACTAGGCAACGAGCAGTACTTC
J: TRBJ1-2; D: -; size: -; V: TRBV2; CDR3: CASSEGVAGGYGYTF; DNA: TGTGCCAGCAGTGAAGGAGTGGCGGGCGGATATGGCTACACCTTC
J: TRBJ2-7; D: TRBD1; size: -; V: TRBV29-1; CDR3: CSVEEDRANEQYF; DNA: TGCAGCGTTGAAGAGGACAGGGCCAACGAGCAGTACTTC
J: TRBJ2-2; D: TRBD2; size: -; V: TRBV30; CDR3: CAWSILAGFSTGELFF; DNA: TGTGCCTGGAGTATCCTAGCGGGATTTAGCACCGGGGAGCTGTTTTTT
J: TRBJ2-7; D: -; size: -; V: TRBV7-9; CDR3: CASSSPMSAYEQYF; DNA: TGTGCCAGCAGCTCCCCCATGTCAGCCTACGAGCAGTACTTC
J: TRBJ2-6; D: TRBD1; size: -; V: TRBV15; CDR3: CATNAPGIRDRLHSGANVLTF; DNA: TGTGCCACCAACGCGCCCGGTATCCGGGACAGGCTACACTCTGGGGCCAACGTCCTGACTTTC
J: TRBJ1-6; D: -; size: once; V: TRBV30; CDR3: CAWSVRRRTNNSPLHF; DNA: TGTGCCTGGAGTGTACGGCGGAGGACAAATAATTCACCCCTCCACTTT
J: TRBJ1-1; D: TRBD1; size: -; V: TRBV5-1; CDR3: CASSLGQGASGTEAFF; DNA: TGCGCCAGCAGCTTGGGGCAGGGGGCGTCGGGCACTGAAGCTTTCTTT
J: TRBJ2-7; D: -; size: -; V: TRBV7-6; CDR3: CASSLNRAGEQYF; DNA: TGTGCCAGCAGCTTAAACAGGGCGGGTGAGCAGTACTTC
J: TRBJ2-7; D: -; size: once; V: TRBV20-1; CDR3: CSAHNSYEQYF; DNA: TGCAGTGCTCACAACTCCTACGAGCAGTACTTC
J: TRBJ1-1; D: -; size: few; V: TRBV9; CDR3: CASSVGLETEAFF; DNA: TGTGCCAGCAGCGTAGGTCTAGAGACTGAAGCTTTCTTT
J: TRBJ1-2; D: -; size: -; V: TRBV29-1; CDR3: CSVAGDLGGYTF; DNA: TGCAGCGTTGCCGGGGACCTAGGTGGCTACACCTTC
J: TRBJ2-7; D: -; size: -; V: TRBV19; CDR3: CASSIDGEAYEQYF; DNA: TGTGCCAGTAGTATAGACGGAGAGGCTTACGAGCAGTACTTC
J: TRBJ1-1; D: -; size: once; V: TRBV19; CDR3: CASSIEEGTEAFF; DNA: TGTGCCAGTAGTATTGAAGAGGGCACTGAAGCTTTCTTT
J: TRBJ2-7; D: -; size: -; V: TRBV4-3; CDR3: CASSQEPSSGYEQYF; DNA: TGCGCCAGCAGCCAAGAACCGAGTTCGGGATACGAGCAGTACTTC
J: TRBJ2-1; D: TRBD2; size: -; V: TRBV9; CDR3: CASSVGSTSGGWSYNEQFF; DNA: TGTGCCAGCAGCGTAGGTTCGACTAGCGGGGGCTGGTCCTACAATGAGCAGTTCTTC
J: TRBJ2-7; D: TRBD1; size: once; V: TRBV5-1; CDR3: CASSSSGTGGYEQYF; DNA: TGCGCCAGCAGCTCCTCCGGGACAGGGGGCTACGAGCAGTACTTC
J: TRBJ2-7; D: -; size: -; V: TRBV5-1; CDR3: CASSYNSYEQYF; DNA: TGCGCCAGCAGCTATAACTCCTACGAGCAGTACTTC
J: TRBJ2-1; D: -; size: -; V: TRBV27; CDR3: CASSFSSFNEQFF; DNA: TGTGCCAGCAGTTTTAGTAGTTTTAATGAGCAGTTCTTC
J: TRBJ1-2; D: -; size: -; V: TRBV7-9; CDR3: CASSPPLGENYGYTF; DNA: TGTGCCAGCAGCCCCCCCCTCGGGGAAAACTATGGCTACACCTTC
J: TRBJ2-7; D: -; size: -; V: TRBV27; CDR3: CASSFWGASYEQYF; DNA: TGTGCCAGCAGTTTCTGGGGGGCAAGCTACGAGCAGTACTTC
J: TRBJ2-7; D: TRBD1; size: -; V: TRBV7-9; CDR3: CASNFPGQGIYEQYF; DNA: TGTGCCAGCAACTTTCCGGGACAGGGGATCTACGAGCAGTACTTC
J: TRBJ2-1; D: -; size: -; V: TRBV4-1; CDR3: CASSQEGAGWEYNEQFF; DNA: TGCGCCAGCAGCCAAGAAGGGGCAGGGTGGGAATACAATGAGCAGTTCTTC